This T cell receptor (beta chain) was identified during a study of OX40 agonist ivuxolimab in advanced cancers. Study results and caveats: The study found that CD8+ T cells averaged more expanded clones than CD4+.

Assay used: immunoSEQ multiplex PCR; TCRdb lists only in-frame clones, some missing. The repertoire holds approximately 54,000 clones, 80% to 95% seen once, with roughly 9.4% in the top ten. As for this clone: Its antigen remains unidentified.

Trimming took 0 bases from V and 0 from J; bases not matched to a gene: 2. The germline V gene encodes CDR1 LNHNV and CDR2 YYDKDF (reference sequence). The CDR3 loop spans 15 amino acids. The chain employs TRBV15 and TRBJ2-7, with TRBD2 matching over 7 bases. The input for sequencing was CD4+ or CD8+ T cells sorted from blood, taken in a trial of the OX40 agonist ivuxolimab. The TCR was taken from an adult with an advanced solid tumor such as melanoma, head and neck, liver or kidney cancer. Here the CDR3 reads CATSRDGGSSYEQYF. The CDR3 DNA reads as TGTGCCACCAGCAGAGACGGGGGGAGCTCCTACGAGCAGTACTTC.